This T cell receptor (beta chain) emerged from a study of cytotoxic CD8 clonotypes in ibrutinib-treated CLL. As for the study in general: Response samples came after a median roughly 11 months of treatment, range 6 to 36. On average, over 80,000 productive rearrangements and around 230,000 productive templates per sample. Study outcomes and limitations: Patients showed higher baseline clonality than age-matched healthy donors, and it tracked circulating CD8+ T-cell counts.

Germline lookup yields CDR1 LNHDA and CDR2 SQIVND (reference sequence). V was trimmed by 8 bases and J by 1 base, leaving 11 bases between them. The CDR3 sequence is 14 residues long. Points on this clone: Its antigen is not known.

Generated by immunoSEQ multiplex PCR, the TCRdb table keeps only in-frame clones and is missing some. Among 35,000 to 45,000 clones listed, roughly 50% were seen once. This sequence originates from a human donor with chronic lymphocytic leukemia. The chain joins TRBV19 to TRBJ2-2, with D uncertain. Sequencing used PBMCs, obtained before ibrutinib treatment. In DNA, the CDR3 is TGTGCCAGTCAGAGGTCGGGGAACACCGGGGAGCTGTTTTTT. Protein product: CASQRSGNTGELFF.